The present T cell receptor delta chain was sequenced within a study of gamma delta lymphoproliferative disorders and STAT genes listed by TCRdb under 2018. As for the study more broadly: The LymphoTrack Dx TCRG Assay was used to build gamma-chain libraries from a minimum of 50 ng of genomic DNA. Delta-chain libraries followed the EuroClonality-NGS working group standard operating procedure, because no corresponding Invivoscribe delta assay was available. Within a larger immunophenotypic and STAT-mutation study, TCR gamma and delta CDR3 repertoires were profiled by deep sequencing in Tgammadelta lymphoproliferative disease patients and healthy controls. To confirm the results, all delta-chain samples and two gamma-chain samples were sequenced a second time.

For both patients and controls, peripheral blood mononuclear cells were isolated, and the genomic DNA from these cells was used for TCR sequencing. The control group consisted of roughly 23 healthy adult blood donors (median age 64 years; approximately twelve males and about 11 females) who were matched to the patients for age and sex. Summary of the overall study and its limitations: When whole repertoires were clustered, gamma repertoires from patients formed a group apart from those of healthy controls, but delta repertoires showed no separation between the groups. According to the authors, NGS specificity may be reduced at low frequencies, so whether leukemic clones are public or private needs confirmation. T cells in controls likely covered a range of maturation stages, whereas leukemic cells were skewed toward terminal effectors, which could potentially limit comparisons between patients and controls. Almost every major gamma and delta clonotype in patients was public, meaning shared with at least one healthy donor, and only a couple of gamma clonotypes were private to disease.

For this clone: No cognate antigen has been identified for it. This DNA's translation differs at residue 10 from TCRdb's protein, which comes from a much larger clone; a read error is likely, and the protein shown is translated from the DNA.

Looking up the germline V gene yields CDR1 GEAIGNYY and CDR2 EKD. From cysteine to phenylalanine, the CDR3 is 13 amino acids long. The kept DNA is CDR3 alone, 39 bases in frame from the first base. Both library preparation methods relied on multiplex PCR with primers aimed at conserved V and J regions of the TCR genes. After purification and pooling, the amplicons were sequenced on an Illumina MiSeq platform. The paper's data handling went like this. V(D)J alignment, clonotype assembly and translation were done with MiXCR, while functionality assessment and CDR3 repertoire analyses were done with VDJtools. CDR3 was defined according to IMGT, and analyses were limited to productive sequences using functional genes, with ORF genes and pseudogenes excluded. A custom Python script searched for identical amino acid CDR3s of major clonotypes (frequency >=5%) across all patients and controls. To compare clonotype frequencies between patients and controls, a one-sided non-parametric Wilcoxon test was applied. Clonotypes were called again by TCRdb from the public reads via CATT, and duplicate nucleotide sequences were then merged into one entry. The V and J calls were determined by TCRdb, not by the authors. Counted in this sample were 1,500 to 2,000 delta-chain clones; about 3% of them appeared once. The ten largest clones represent around 14% of the sample.

The sample comprised blood. The V and J genes are TRDV2 and TRDJ1; tentative D gene TRDD2, with 6 bases matching. The receptor comes from a human donor in good health. For the CDR3, the sequence is CACDSYCPDELIF. The DNA sequence follows: TGTGCCTGTGACTCCTACTGCCCCGATGAACTCATCTTT.